The 24 T cell receptor beta chains listed next were all sequenced from one sample in a study of Graves' ophthalmopathy and Graves' hyperthyroidism. CDR3 regions of TCR beta were amplified from RNA transcripts. HTBI primers served in a first-round RT-PCR, which a second-round multiplex PCR followed. TCRdb ran MiXCR on the multiplex PCR reads and lists one entry per CDR3 protein. The table records roughly 410,000 distinct CDR3 sequences, just over 15% of them present only once. Source material: peripheral blood. The receptors were sampled from a woman under 30 with stable Graves' hyperthyroidism.

This clonotype has ten or more counts. This rearrangement joins TRBV27 to TRBJ2-5; no reliable D call. This CDR3 spans 11 amino acids. Trimming took off 9 bases at V and 3 bases at J, with 8 bases between the two ends. Looked up from germline, CDR1 is MNHEY and CDR2 is SMNVEV (reference sequence). CDR3 sequence reads: CASPPKETQYF. DNA of the CDR3: TGTGCCAGTCCACCAAAAGAGACCCAGTACTTC.

V is TRBV27 and J is TRBJ1-6; D not resolved. The CDR3 is 17 residues long. From germline, CDR1 is MNHEY and CDR2 SMNVEV (reference sequence). Trimming took 7 bases from V and 0 from J, leaving 16 bases between them. DNA of the CDR3: TGTGCCAGCACAGGCGGATTCTCTAGCTCCTATAATTCACCCCTCCACTTT. Amino acid sequence: CASTGGFSSSYNSPLHF.

As to this clonotype: A much larger clone differs by one base, so this may be a read error. V gene TRBV20-1 combines with J gene TRBJ1-6; weak D call: TRBD1 (6 bases). This CDR3 comprises 14 residues. Per germline, CDR1 DFQATT and CDR2 SNEGSKA (reference sequence). The CDR3 sequence: CSAPGQGTISHLHF. The CDR3 DNA reads as TGCAGTGCGCCAGGCCAGGGGACTATTTCACACCTCCACTTT.

There are many counts of this clonotype. This chain links TRBV12-3 or TRBV12-4 with TRBJ2-7, with 8 bases identical to TRBD1. Trimming took 6 bases from V and 5 from J; bases not matched to a gene: 9. This CDR3 is 14 amino acids long. The CDR3: CASSNGQGSHEQYF. The CDR3 region has the DNA TGTGCCAGCAGCAATGGACAGGGCAGCCACGAGCAGTACTTC.

This clonotype was seen a few times. The rearrangement uses TRBV5-1 and TRBJ1-1; 8 positions agree with TRBD1. This CDR3 comprises 15 residues. With V trimmed by 4 bases and J by 1 base, 6 bases remained unmatched. The V gene's germline CDR1 is SGHRS and CDR2 YFSETQ. The CDR3 region has the DNA TGCGCCAGCAGCCTCTGGGACAGGACGAACACTGAAGCTTTCTTT. Its translation is CASSLWDRTNTEAFF.

This clonotype was recorded many times. CDR3 DNA sequence: TGTGCCACCAGCCTACAGGGGATGACCTACGAGCAGTACTTC. This translates into CATSLQGMTYEQYF. The rearrangement joins TRBV15 to TRBJ2-7; TRBD1 agrees at 7 bases. This CDR3 comprises 14 residues. Germline lookup yields CDR1 LNHNV and CDR2 YYDKDF (reference sequence). V lost 5 bases, J lost 2 bases, and 6 bases stayed unmatched.

This clonotype appeared many times. The chain couples TRBV11-2 to TRBJ1-2; the match to TRBD1 covers 8 bases. Per germline, CDR1 SGHAT and CDR2 FQNNGV. Trimming removed 5 bases from V and 2 bases from J; junction bases left unmatched: 10. CDR3 size: 16 residues. CDR3 sequence (DNA): TGTGCCAGCAGCATACACTACAGGGGGAGAAACTATGGCTACACCTTC. Its translation is CASSIHYRGRNYGYTF. The full variable domain, rest sourced from reference TRBV11-2 and TRBJ1-2, is EAGVAQSPRYKIIEKRQSVAFWCNPISGHATLYWYQQILGQGPKLLIQFQNNGVVDDSQLPKDRFSAERLKGVDSTLKIQPAKLEDSAVYLCASSIHYRGRNYGYTFGSGTRLTVV.

The V and J genes are TRBV5-4 and TRBJ1-1, with TRBD1 matching over 8 bases. The CDR3 is made up of 17 amino acids. Unmatched junction bases numbered 14, after V lost 3 bases and J lost 4 bases. CDR1 SGHNT and CDR2 YYREEE come from the germline V gene (reference sequence). The CDR3 reads CASSSLPNRGVGTEAFF. In DNA form, the CDR3 reads TGTGCCAGCAGCTCCCTCCCGAACAGGGGGGTTGGCACTGAAGCTTTCTTT.

This clonotype was recorded at least ten times. The J gene is TRBJ1-6, the V gene TRBV9; no firm D call. CDR1 is SGDLS and CDR2 is YYNGEE in the germline V gene. With 0 bases removed from V and 6 bases from J, the gap between germline ends came to 7 bases. The CDR3 length is 14 residues. The DNA for the CDR3 is TGTGCCAGCAGCGTAGGAATAGGTAATTCACCCCTCCACTTT. Encoded protein: CASSVGIGNSPLHF.

This clonotype was picked up many times. The chain uses TRBV6-2 or TRBV6-3 and TRBJ2-2, with 8 bases that match TRBD2. V shed 6 bases, J shed 8 bases, and the junction held 8 bases outside the gene matches. Germline V gene sequence: CDR1 MNHEY, CDR2 SVGEGT. CDR3 length: 14 amino acids. The CDR3 sequence is CASRNGGAVGELFF. The CDR3 nucleotides read TGTGCCAGCAGAAACGGGGGGGCCGTGGGGGAGCTGTTTTTT.

This clonotype was recorded at least ten times. This chain uses TRBV6-1 with TRBJ1-3; 7 bases fit TRBD1. The V gene's germline CDR1 is MNHNS and CDR2 SASEGT. The CDR3 sequence is 15 residues long. The V gene end was trimmed by 7 bases and the J gene end by 0 bases; junction bases not matched to a gene: 6. The CDR3 loop is CASTGTASSGNTIYF. The CDR3, as DNA: TGTGCCAGCACCGGGACAGCGTCCTCTGGAAACACCATATATTTT.

The chain has TRBV6-1 and TRBJ1-2; 7 bases agree with TRBD1. The CDR3 length is 13 residues. The germline V gene encodes CDR1 MNHNS and CDR2 SASEGT. V shed 6 bases and J 4 bases; nucleotides not matched to a gene: 5. The CDR3 DNA follows: TGTGCCAGCAGCGTGGGACAGATCTATGGCTACACCTTC. It encodes CASSVGQIYGYTF.

To note about this clonotype: A much larger clone sits a single nucleotide away, making a read error possible. The chain has TRBV5-1 and TRBJ1-1; 9 bases match TRBD1. This CDR3 comprises 13 residues. Per germline, CDR1 SGHRS and CDR2 YFSETQ. The CDR3 protein is CASSLGGTGKACF. In nucleotides, the CDR3 is TGCGCCAGCAGCTTAGGAGGGACAGGGAAAGCTTGCTTT.

This clonotype has at least ten counts. The chain employs TRBV6-5 and TRBJ1-1; D not resolved. CDR3 size: 13 residues. Germline V gene data show CDR1 as MNHEY and CDR2 as SVGAGI. Between the trimmed V and J ends, which lost 10 bases and 1 base, there was a span of 13 bases. The DNA of the CDR3 is TGTGCCATCGGAGTATTCGGGAACACTGAAGCTTTCTTT. Encoded protein: CAIGVFGNTEAFF.

In its sample, this clonotype was seen many times. The chain recombines TRBV7-2 with TRBJ2-5; 10 positions agree with TRBD1. The junction had 5 bases not matched to a gene; V was cut back by 2 bases and J by 5 bases. Germline V gene data show CDR1 as SGHTA and CDR2 as FQGNSA. This CDR3 comprises 15 residues. This chain's CDR3 is CASSLMTGGQETQYF. In DNA, the CDR3 is TGTGCCAGCAGCTTAATGACAGGGGGCCAGGAGACCCAGTACTTC.

The chain uses TRBV6-2 or TRBV6-3 and TRBJ2-6; 7 positions agree with TRBD1. Germline CDR1 reads MNHEY; CDR2 reads SVGEGT. The CDR3 covers 17 residues. The V and J ends lost 6 bases and 0 bases, in that order; junction bases with no gene match: 8. The CDR3 reads CASREGGSLSGANVLTF. CDR3 nucleotide sequence: TGTGCCAGCAGGGAAGGGGGCTCCCTCTCTGGGGCCAACGTCCTGACTTTC.

This clonotype has at least ten counts. This chain links TRBV10-3 with TRBJ2-7; 10 positions agree with TRBD1. Germline CDR1 ENHRY, CDR2 SYGVKD. The CDR3 loop spans 17 amino acids. V shed 3 bases and J 2 bases; nucleotides not matched to a gene: 10. In DNA, the CDR3 is TGTGCCATCAGTGAACTTAGGACAGGGGGGAGGACCTACGAGCAGTACTTC. Its translation: CAISELRTGGRTYEQYF.

The table lists this clonotype with a few counts. This rearrangement joins TRBV9 to TRBJ1-5, with 7 bases that match TRBD1. The germline V gene encodes CDR1 SGDLS and CDR2 YYNGEE. V was pared by 3 bases and J by 6 bases, with 6 bases of the junction left unmatched. CDR3 length: 14 residues. The CDR3 DNA reads TGTGCCAGCAGCGCCGGCGAGGGGGCTCAGCCCCAGCATTTT. This encodes CASSAGEGAQPQHF.

This clonotype has ten or more counts. The CDR3 DNA is TGTGCCAGTAGTGCTCCCGAGGGCAGTACTAACTATGGCTACACCTTC. Translating gives CASSAPEGSTNYGYTF. V usage is TRBV19 and J usage is TRBJ1-2, with D uncertain. Trimming removed 5 bases at V and 0 bases at J, with 16 bases between. Germline CDR1 is LNHDA and CDR2 is SQIVND (reference sequence). CDR3 length: 16 amino acids.

This clonotype was seen at least ten times. This chain connects TRBV12-3 or TRBV12-4 to TRBJ1-2, with 7 bases matching TRBD1. V was clipped by 5 bases and J by 8 bases; unmatched bases: 8. The CDR3 has 13 amino acids. The CDR3 loop reads CASSRLTGVGYTF. CDR3 nucleotides: TGTGCCAGCAGTCGCTTAACAGGGGTCGGCTACACCTTC.

This clonotype was seen repeatedly, ten times or more. The rearrangement uses TRBV6-5 and TRBJ1-2, with 8 nucleotides matching TRBD1. J was trimmed by 6 bases and V by 6 bases; bases with no gene match: 6. CDR1 and CDR2 from the germline V gene are MNHEY and SVGAGI. The CDR3 spans 13 residues. CDR3 residues: CASSLRDRHGYTF. CDR3 sequence (DNA): TGTGCCAGCAGCTTACGGGACAGGCATGGCTACACCTTC.

This clonotype was observed many times. The chain combines TRBV19 with TRBJ1-1; D possibly corresponds to TRBD1 (6 bases). V lost 7 bases, J lost 6 bases, and 18 bases lay in between. CDR3 size: 14 residues. Germline V gene sequence: CDR1 LNHDA, CDR2 SQIVND (reference sequence). CDR3 sequence: CASTSDRLNAEAFF. CDR3 DNA: TGTGCCAGTACTTCCGACAGGCTCAACGCTGAAGCTTTCTTT. The full variable domain, completed using reference TRBV19 and TRBJ1-1, is DGGITQSPKYLFRKEGQNVTLSCEQNLNHDAMYWYRQDPGQGLRLIYYSQIVNDFQKGDIAEGYSVSREKKESFPLTVTSAQKNPTAFYLCASTSDRLNAEAFFGQGTRLTVV.

This clonotype was found many times. V gene TRBV15 combines with J gene TRBJ2-6; D may match TRBD1 or TRBD2 (5 bases each). Germline V gene sequence: CDR1 LNHNV, CDR2 YYDKDF (reference sequence). Trimming took off 4 bases at V and 4 bases at J, with 11 bases between the two ends. CDR3 length: 15 residues. The CDR3: CATSTRGSGANVLTF. In nucleotides, the CDR3 is TGTGCCACCAGCACGAGGGGATCCGGGGCCAACGTCCTGACTTTC.

This clonotype has ten or more counts. The genes are TRBV28 and TRBJ1-5; D is unclear. The CDR3 has 12 residues. In germline, CDR1 is MDHEN, CDR2 SYDVKM. Trimming left V 3 bases short and J 5 bases short, with 5 bases between. The CDR3 DNA reads TGTGCCAGCAGTTTTTCCTATCAGCCCCAGCATTTT. Its translation: CASSFSYQPQHF.